This T cell receptor beta chain comes out of a study of Ad26.COV2.S vaccination and SARS-CoV-2 variants. Overall study context: Ad26.COV2.S given intramuscularly, once or twice 56 days apart.

This CDR3 contains 23 residues. V was pared by 5 bases and J by 0 bases, with 25 bases of the junction left unmatched. Germline-derived CDR1 and CDR2 are PRHDT and FYEKMQ (reference sequence). Regarding this clone: What it recognizes is unknown.

The study, taken as a whole, reports: Once vaccination had occurred, spike-specific CD8+ and CD4+ T cell responses reportedly showed substantial breadth.

Indicated treatment: over 15 received Ad26.COV2.S at low or high dose, single or two shots; several received placebo; per-sample allocation not given. The investigators took samples on day 63 after the first vaccine or placebo injection. Assay used: immunoSEQ multiplex PCR; TCRdb lists only in-frame clones, some missing. The table shows a few hundred thousand clones, with 80% to 95% occurring only once. The source is a person aged 18-60 years who received the Ad26.COV2.S COVID-19 vaccine or a placebo. The chain carries TRBV13 and TRBJ2-1; 10 nucleotides align to TRBD2. The specimen was peripheral blood, collected in a trial of Ad26.COV2.S vaccine versus placebo. CDR3 DNA: TGTGCCAGCAGCCGCTCCCCGAGGTCTAGGCTAGCGGGGGCCGCGAGCTCCTACAATGAGCAGTTCTTC. It yields the protein CASSRSPRSRLAGAASSYNEQFF.